The 26 T cell receptor beta chains below were found in one sample sequenced in a study of blood T cell repertoires in COVID-19. The method was immunoSEQ multiplex PCR; TCRdb's version includes in-frame clones alone and lacks a portion of them. The data contain roughly 200,000 clones, 90% of them singletons. The sequenced material came from peripheral blood. These TCRs come from a man aged 50-59 years with acute or convalescent COVID-19.

V gene TRBV19 combines with J gene TRBJ1-5; D unresolved. Germline V gene data show CDR1 as LNHDA and CDR2 as SQIVND (reference sequence). The CDR3 extends over 15 amino acids. The V end lost 1 base, the J end lost 7 bases, and 14 bases lay between the germline ends. CDR3 sequence: CASSIVWGGGQPQHF. CDR3 sequence (DNA): TGTGCCAGTAGTATAGTTTGGGGTGGCGGGCAGCCCCAGCATTTT.

CDR3 nucleotide sequence: TGTGCCAGCAGCTTGAAGCAGGGCAGCGGCAATCAGCCCCAGCATTTT. Amino acids: CASSLKQGSGNQPQHF. The rearrangement joins TRBV5-8 to TRBJ1-5; possible D gene TRBD1, 5 bases. The CDR3 contains 16 residues. Germline V gene sequence: CDR1 SGHTS, CDR2 YDEGEE. Trimming took 1 base from V and 2 from J, leaving 13 bases between them.

The chain links TRBV11-1 to TRBJ2-7; possibly TRBD2 for D (5 bases). This CDR3 comprises 14 residues. Germline lookup yields CDR1 SGHAT and CDR2 FQDESV (reference sequence). The germline V and J ends were trimmed by 1 base and 7 bases, with 14 bases remaining between them. CDR3 coding DNA: TGTGCCAGCAGCTTAGGGTCCATGTCGGGGGAGCAGTACTTC. Its protein product is CASSLGSMSGEQYF.

This chain uses TRBV27 with TRBJ2-7; 11 bases are shared with TRBD2. The CDR3 has 16 residues. Trimming removed 6 bases from V and 5 bases from J; junction bases left unmatched: 12. Germline loops: CDR1 MNHEY, CDR2 SMNVEV (reference sequence). The CDR3 region has the DNA TGTGCCAGCAGAGGACTAGCGGGTACCGACGGGGACGAGCAGTACTTC. Its protein is CASRGLAGTDGDEQYF.

This chain joins TRBV3-1 (or the pseudogene TRBV3-2) and TRBJ2-3, with D perhaps matching TRBD2 (6 bases). Germline values: CDR1 LGHDT, CDR2 YNNKEL (reference sequence). Trimming removed 3 bases at V and 3 bases at J, with 10 bases between. This CDR3 is built from 14 residues. Here the CDR3 reads CASSHRGATDTQYF. CDR3 in DNA: TGTGCCAGCAGCCACCGCGGGGCAACAGATACGCAGTATTTT.

The chain carries TRBV15 and TRBJ2-3, with TRBD2 matching 10 bases. V shed 5 bases, J shed 1 base, and the junction held 6 bases outside the gene matches. This CDR3 has 16 residues. Germline V gives CDR1 LNHNV, CDR2 YYDKDF (reference sequence). The CDR3 here is CATSPTGTSGTDTQYF. The CDR3 nucleotides are TGTGCCACCAGCCCGACCGGGACTAGCGGCACAGATACGCAGTATTTT.

This clone appeared a single time. V usage is TRBV7-3 and J usage is TRBJ2-3; D is ambiguous. Deletions cut 1 base from V and 7 bases from J, with 12 bases between. The CDR3 totals 14 residues. Germline V gene data show CDR1 as SGHTA and CDR2 as FQGTGA. In DNA, the CDR3 is TGTGCCAGCAGCTTAAGTCCCGGGTCCAATACGCAGTATTTT. Its protein product is CASSLSPGSNTQYF. The entire variable domain, with the rest obtained from reference TRBV7-3 and TRBJ2-3, is as follows: GAGVSQTPSNKVTEKGKYVELRCDPISGHTALYWYRQSLGQGPEFLIYFQGTGAADDSGLPNDRFFAVRPEGSVSTLKIQRTERGDSAVYLCASSLSPGSNTQYFGPGTRLTVL.

The gene calls are TRBV5-1 and TRBJ2-5; weak D call: TRBD2 (7 bases). V was shortened by 0 bases and J by 5 bases, with 14 bases between the two germline ends. Germline V CDR1 and CDR2: SGHRS, YFSETQ. The CDR3 is 15 amino acids. As DNA, the CDR3 is TGCGCCAGCAGCTTGGTTGGGGGGGCGATGGAGACCCAGTACTTC. Amino acids: CASSLVGGAMETQYF.

The chain employs TRBV5-1 and TRBJ2-3; a possible D gene is TRBD2 (6 bases). The V end was cut by 3 bases, the J end by 11 bases, with 16 bases between. The CDR3 has 13 amino acids. Germline loops: CDR1 SGHRS, CDR2 YFSETQ. The CDR3 DNA is TGCGCCAGCAGCTCCGAGTCGCGGGGACGGCAGTATTTT. Its translation is CASSSESRGRQYF.

CDR3 sequence (DNA): TGTGCCAGCAGTGGACAGCCGAACACTGAAGCTTTCTTT. It encodes CASSGQPNTEAFF. The chain employs TRBV28 and TRBJ1-1; a weak D match, TRBD1 (6 bases). Germline CDR1 reads MDHEN; CDR2 reads SYDVKM. Between the trimmed V and J ends, which lost 5 bases and 1 base, there was a span of 8 bases. CDR3 length: 13 amino acids.

J is TRBJ1-4 and V is TRBV18; 9 bases fit TRBD1. The CDR3 runs to 17 residues. Germline V gene sequence: CDR1 KGHSH, CDR2 LQKENI. After removal of 1 base from V and 2 bases from J, the junction contained 5 bases not matched to a gene. The CDR3 loop is CASSPRGQGMTNEKLFF. Here the CDR3 DNA reads TGTGCCAGCTCACCACGGGGACAGGGCATGACTAATGAAAAACTGTTTTTT.

The rearrangement uses TRBV11-2 and TRBJ1-1; D remains ambiguous. CDR3 length: 14 amino acids. The V and J ends lost 4 bases and 10 bases respectively, with 19 bases between them. Per germline, CDR1 SGHAT and CDR2 FQNNGV. The CDR3 here is CASSSGSLFSLAFF. CDR3 bases: TGTGCCAGCAGCTCGGGTAGCCTTTTTTCGCTAGCTTTCTTT.

This chain connects TRBV5-1 to TRBJ1-3; D possibly corresponds to TRBD1 (5 bases). This CDR3 comprises 16 residues. Per germline, CDR1 SGHRS and CDR2 YFSETQ. Trimming took off 4 bases at V and 0 bases at J, with 14 bases between the two ends. The DNA for the CDR3 is TGCGCCAGCAGCCCTGGACACCTCAACTCTGGAAACACCATATATTTT. Its translation: CASSPGHLNSGNTIYF.

V is TRBV12-3 or TRBV12-4 and J is TRBJ1-1, with unresolved D. This CDR3 spans 13 amino acids. V lost 5 bases and J lost 5, with 12 bases in between. Written as DNA, the CDR3 is TGTGCCAGCAGTCCCCGCACTTTGACTGAAGCTTTCTTT. Protein: CASSPRTLTEAFF.

The chain combines TRBV7-9 with TRBJ1-5; 8 nucleotides match TRBD1. V lost 5 bases and J lost 8; bases outside the gene matches: 8. Germline assignment: CDR1 SEHNR and CDR2 FQNEAQ (reference sequence). This CDR3 is 14 amino acids long. CDR3 region: CASSQTGGSEPQHF. In DNA, the CDR3 is TGTGCCAGCAGCCAAACAGGGGGTTCGGAGCCCCAGCATTTT.

This rearrangement joins TRBV9 to TRBJ2-1, with TRBD2 matching over 7 bases. The CDR3 has 14 amino acids. Germline V CDR1 and CDR2: SGDLS, YYNGEE. After removal of 0 bases from V and 5 bases from J, the junction contained 2 bases not matched to a gene. In DNA form, the CDR3 reads TGTGCCAGCAGCGTAGCGGGAGGCAACAATGAGCAGTTCTTC. Translated, it gives CASSVAGGNNEQFF.

The chain couples TRBV19 to TRBJ2-3; 13 positions match TRBD2. Looked up from germline, CDR1 is LNHDA and CDR2 is SQIVND (reference sequence). V trimming: 5 bases; J trimming: 4 bases; junction bases outside the gene matches: 3. The CDR3 is 15 amino acids. CDR3 residues: CASSPGTSGADTQYF. As DNA, the CDR3 is TGTGCCAGTAGTCCCGGGACTAGCGGGGCAGATACGCAGTATTTT.

The chain is built from TRBV27 and TRBJ2-6; the match to TRBD1 covers 7 bases. Unmatched junction bases numbered 7, after V lost 6 bases and J lost 2 bases. This CDR3 has 16 residues. Germline V gene lookup returns CDR1 MNHEY and CDR2 SMNVEV (reference sequence). The CDR3 region is CASRQGNGAGANVLTF. The DNA of the CDR3 is TGTGCCAGCAGACAGGGGAATGGCGCTGGGGCCAACGTCCTGACTTTC. Variable domain in full (rest from reference TRBV27 and TRBJ2-6): EAQVTQNPRYLITVTGKKLTVTCSQNMNHEYMSWYRQDPGLGLRQIYYSMNVEVTDKGDVPEGYKVSRKEKRNFPLILESPSPNQTSLYFCASRQGNGAGANVLTFGAGSRLTVL.

CDR3 DNA sequence: TGTGCCAGCGAGGGGCGGGAGAGTTACAATGAGCAGTTCTTC. This sequence encodes CASEGRESYNEQFF. This chain uses TRBV2 with TRBJ2-1; 7 positions match TRBD2. Germline V gene data show CDR1 as SNHLY and CDR2 as FYNNEI. V lost 8 bases, J lost 4 bases, and 8 bases stayed unmatched. CDR3 length: 14 residues.

This clone has more than one count but fewer than ten. V and J are TRBV5-1 and TRBJ2-2; perhaps TRBD1 as D (5 bases). The germline gives CDR1 SGHRS, CDR2 YFSETQ. V was cut by 5 bases and J by 2 bases, with 7 bases left in between. The CDR3 loop spans 13 amino acids. For the CDR3, the DNA is TGCGCCAGCAGAACAGGCAACACCGGGGAGCTGTTTTTT. It yields the protein CASRTGNTGELFF.

J is TRBJ2-1 and V is TRBV30; 8 bases fit TRBD2. In germline, CDR1 is GTSNPN, CDR2 SVGIG (reference sequence). The CDR3 has 18 amino acids. The V gene end was trimmed by 7 bases and the J gene end by 0 bases; junction bases not matched to a gene: 17. The chain's CDR3 is CASPRASGHSSSYNEQFF. CDR3 DNA: TGTGCCTCCCCTCGGGCTAGCGGGCACTCAAGCTCCTACAATGAGCAGTTCTTC.

This clone has just one count. The J gene is TRBJ2-7, the V gene TRBV27, with 10 bases lining up with TRBD2. V lost 6 bases, J lost 2 bases, and 7 bases stayed unmatched. CDR1 is MNHEY, CDR2 SMNVEV, per germline (reference sequence). The CDR3 has 15 residues. The DNA of the CDR3 is TGTGCCAGCAGCCCGAGCGGGAGGGCCCCCTACGAGCAGTACTTC. Translated: CASSPSGRAPYEQYF.

This chain joins TRBV10-3 and TRBJ2-7; D might be TRBD2 (5 bases). From germline, CDR1 is ENHRY and CDR2 SYGVKD. The CDR3 contains 13 residues. The ends were cut back, 11 bases at V and 0 bases at J, with 14 bases in the middle. CDR3 residues: CASSTGSSYEQYV. The CDR3 DNA sequence: TGTGCCTCCTCGACGGGGAGCTCCTACGAGCAGTACGTC.

This chain links TRBV6-2 or TRBV6-3 with TRBJ2-7, with D possibly TRBD1 on 6 matching bases. Germline V gene sequence: CDR1 MNHEY, CDR2 SVGEGT. CDR3 length: 13 residues. Trimming removed 6 bases from V and 4 bases from J, with 13 bases in between. The CDR3 spells CASSGPDRYEQYV. DNA for the CDR3: TGTGCCAGCAGCGGACCGGACAGATACGAGCAGTACGTC.

This clone appeared once. The J gene is TRBJ2-1, the V gene TRBV15; 12 nucleotides match TRBD2. The CDR3 is 16 residues long. With 1 base clipped from V and 5 bases from J, the junction kept 3 bases outside the gene matches. Germline assignment: CDR1 LNHNV and CDR2 YYDKDF (reference sequence). The CDR3 is CATSRVRLAGDNEQFF. In DNA form, the CDR3 reads TGTGCCACCAGCAGAGTGAGACTAGCGGGAGACAATGAGCAGTTCTTC.

The chain joins TRBV11-2 to TRBJ2-1, with D unclear. The CDR3 has 15 amino acids. Trimming pared 0 bases from V and 2 bases from J, leaving 8 bases between. In germline, CDR1 is SGHAT, CDR2 FQNNGV. The CDR3 DNA sequence: TGTGCCAGCAGCTTAGAACGCGGAACCTACAATGAGCAGTTCTTC. Residues: CASSLERGTYNEQFF.